The clone carrying this T cell receptor beta chain was observed many times. What it recognizes is unknown. This sample is drawn from a study of CD8 T cells in ankylosing spondylitis. The study's findings and limits: Before this, some motif variants had been reported in reactive arthritis synovial fluid and blood. Researchers reportedly found disease-linked clones significantly enriched in matched ankylosing spondylitis synovial fluid. Disease-linked clones proved CD8+ and comparatively uncommon in peripheral blood.

Using quantitative 5'-RACE with molecular barcodes, the authors made TCR beta libraries. From the 5' RACE reads, TCRdb called clonotypes with MiXCR, one entry per CDR3 protein. Among under 85,000 distinct CDR3 sequences listed, roughly 5.2% were seen once. The CDR3 covers 15 residues. Germline V gene data show CDR1 as SGDLS and CDR2 as YYNGEE. V was pared by 2 bases and J by 5 bases, with 6 bases of the junction left unmatched. The source is a male donor with ankylosing spondylitis or in good health (not recorded which). What was sequenced was blood, either unsorted or a sorted T cell fraction (not recorded which). V usage is TRBV9 and J usage is TRBJ2-7; 11 bases are shared with TRBD2. CDR3 coding DNA: TGTGCCAGCAGCGTTAGCGGGGGGGCCAAGAACGAGCAGTACTTC. This translates into CASSVSGGAKNEQYF.